This T cell receptor beta chain derives from a study of regulatory T cells in long-lasting Graves disease. V shed 0 bases and J shed 6 bases, with 12 bases lying between them. CDR1 is PRHDT, CDR2 FYEKMQ, per germline (reference sequence). The CDR3 is made up of 15 amino acids. This clonotype was detected only a few times. Sample time point: persistent/refractory GD, antithyroid drugs over 5 years with positive TRAb. Preparation of the TCR library used RNA extracted from PBMCs. Arm-PCR with iRepertoire HTBI primers amplified the CDR3 regions for these TCR beta libraries. Authors' analysis steps: Identification of gene segments yielded more than 60 TRBV and some 14 TRBJ across samples. TCRdb used MiXCR to reprocess the multiplex PCR reads, holding one entry per CDR3 protein. These V and J calls rely on TCRdb rather than the paper's analysis. The data hold about 290,000 distinct CDR3 sequences, with around 21% observed a single time.

Here the sequenced sample was peripheral blood mononuclear cells (PBMCs), taken when the disease was refractory, from a patient treated with antithyroid drugs. The receptor was derived from a female donor with Graves disease. This chain links TRBV13 with TRBJ1-5; D is possibly TRBD1 (5 bases). The CDR3 loop reads CASSLGQQASQPQHF. The CDR3 region has the DNA TGTGCCAGCAGCTTAGGCCAACAGGCCAGTCAGCCCCAGCATTTT.